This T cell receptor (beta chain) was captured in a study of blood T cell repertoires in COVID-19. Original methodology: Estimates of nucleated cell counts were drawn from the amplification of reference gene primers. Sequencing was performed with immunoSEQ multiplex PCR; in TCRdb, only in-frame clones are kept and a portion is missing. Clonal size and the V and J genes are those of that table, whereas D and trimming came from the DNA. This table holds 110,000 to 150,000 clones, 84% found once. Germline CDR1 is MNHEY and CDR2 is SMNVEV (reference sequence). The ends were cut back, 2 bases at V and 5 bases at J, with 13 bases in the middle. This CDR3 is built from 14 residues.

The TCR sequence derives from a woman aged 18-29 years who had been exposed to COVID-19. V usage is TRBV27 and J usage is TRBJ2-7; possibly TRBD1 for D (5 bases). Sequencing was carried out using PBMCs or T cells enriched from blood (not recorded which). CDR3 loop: CASSLKGVWDEQYF. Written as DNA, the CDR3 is TGTGCCAGCAGTTTAAAAGGGGTTTGGGACGAGCAGTACTTC.